This paragraph reports one TCR beta chain. Its antigen is unknown. V dropped 1 base and J dropped 5 bases, with 2 bases sitting between them. The CDR3 length is 11 residues. The germline CDR1 and CDR2 sequences are SNHLY and FYNNEI. The data stem from a study of cytomegalovirus exposure and HLA in healthy donors. Findings of the study overall: It was reported that the classifier diagnosed cytomegalovirus status with high specificity and sensitivity in both the original and validation cohorts. The dataset shows that most TCR sequences were rare, while some public TCRs occurred in many donors.

The protocol was immunoSEQ multiplex PCR, while the TCRdb copy is restricted to in-frame clones and leaves out a portion. The data show approximately 99,000 clones, 70% to 90% seen once. This rearrangement joins TRBV2 to TRBJ1-2; D gene ambiguous. Source material: PBMCs. The receptor comes from a woman in her late teens or twenties in good health and CMV-seronegative. CDR3 bases: TGTGCCAGCAGTGAAGTATATGGCTACACCTTC. It specifies CASSEVYGYTF.